This is a list of T cell receptor beta chains from one sample in a study of T cell repertoires in cytomegalovirus infection. These TCRs are of unknown antigen specificity. TCRdb analysed the reads with MiXCR anew, one entry per CDR3 protein. This sample yields 450,000 to 600,000 distinct CDR3 sequences, of which approximately 42% are seen a single time; about 41% belongs to the top ten. The sample consisted of cultured PBMCs, taken from culture after CMV antigen stimulation. These receptors came from a human donor in good health (CMV status not recorded). Some clones in this sample may be carry-over from other donors' samples. The CDR3 runs from the conserved cysteine through the conserved F or W. The D gene is left open where the match is weak. Clone size is not always given. Where it is, it says once, few, many or a class for expanded clones.

clone_size	d_call	v_call	j_call	cdr3_nt	cdr3_aa
-	TRBD1	TRBV5-1	TRBJ2-1	TGCGCCAGCAGCCGGGACAGTTTCAACAATGAGCAGTTCTTC	CASSRDSFNNEQFF
few	-	TRBV11-2	TRBJ1-3	TGTGCCAGCCGCAATATCCGACAGAGAACTTCTGGAAACACCATATATTTT	CASRNIRQRTSGNTIYF
many	TRBD1	TRBV7-2	TRBJ1-1	TGTGCCAGCAGCTTAGTACGCCCAGGGGGCACTGAAGCTTTCTTT	CASSLVRPGGTEAFF
-	TRBD1	TRBV19	TRBJ2-1	TGTGCCACCAACCCCACAGGGGGATATAACAATGAGCAGTTCTTC	CATNPTGGYNNEQFF
many	TRBD1	TRBV7-2	TRBJ2-7	TGTGCCAGCAGATCCGGGACAGGGATCGACGAGCAGTACTTC	CASRSGTGIDEQYF
-	-	TRBV7-6	TRBJ2-7	TGTGCCAGTCAGCTCGGGCAGAGTTACGAGCAGTACTTC	CASQLGQSYEQYF
-	-	TRBV19	TRBJ2-5	TGTGCCAGTAGTATCCGCTTGGGCTTGGGGGAGACCCAGTACTTC	CASSIRLGLGETQYF
-	-	TRBV27	TRBJ2-3	TGTGCCAGCAGTTTAAAGGGTCTCACAGATACGCAGTATTTT	CASSLKGLTDTQYF
few	TRBD2	TRBV12-5	TRBJ2-1	TGTGCTAGTGGTAAAGTGGGACTAGCGGGAGGTAACTCCTACAATGAGCAGTTCTTC	CASGKVGLAGGNSYNEQFF
many	TRBD2	TRBV7-9	TRBJ2-6	TGTGCCAGCAGCCCCATCAGCGGGAGATCTGGGGCCAACGTCCTGACTTTC	CASSPISGRSGANVLTF
-	-	TRBV5-5	TRBJ2-7	TGTGCCAGCAGCTTTAGTGCTGCCCCCTCCGAGCAGTACTTC	CASSFSAAPSEQYF
many	-	TRBV7-2	TRBJ2-3	TGTGCCAGCAGCCCCGGCGTCTACCCAGATACGCAGTATTTT	CASSPGVYPDTQYF
once	-	TRBV6-6	TRBJ2-1	TGTGCCAGCAGTTACGGAAGGAAGGGGAATGAGCAGTTCTTC	CASSYGRKGNEQFF
few	TRBD2	TRBV7-2	TRBJ2-1	TGTGCCAGCAGCAGCGGGACTAGCGCCAATGAGCAGTTCTTC	CASSSGTSANEQFF
few	TRBD1	TRBV6-1	TRBJ2-7	TGTGCCAGCAGCGGACAGGGCCCTGAGGAGCAGTACTTC	CASSGQGPEEQYF
once	-	TRBV4-1	TRBJ2-3	TGCGCCAGCAGCCATTACACAGATACGCAGTATTTT	CASSHYTDTQYF
-	TRBD1	TRBV2	TRBJ1-3	TGTGCCAGCAAGGGGGCAAGGAACACCATATATTTT	CASKGARNTIYF
-	-	TRBV12-5	TRBJ2-1	TGTGCTAGTGGTCCCGGGGACCTTTCCTACAATGAGCAGTTCTTC	CASGPGDLSYNEQFF
-	TRBD2	TRBV7-6	TRBJ2-3	TGTGCCAGCAGCCCCCGACTAGCGGGGGCAGATACGCAGTATTTT	CASSPRLAGADTQYF
few	TRBD2	TRBV7-8	TRBJ2-1	TGTGCCAGCAGCTCCCCCACTAGCGGGAGAACCAATGAGCAGTTCTTC	CASSSPTSGRTNEQFF
once	-	TRBV24-1	TRBJ1-5	TGTGCCACCCACAATCAGCCCCAGCATTTT	CATHNQPQHF
-	TRBD1	TRBV6-8	TRBJ2-7	TGTGCCAGCAGTGGAGGGACAGGTTTCTACGAGCAGTACTTC	CASSGGTGFYEQYF
few	-	TRBV7-8	TRBJ1-6	TGTGCCAGCAGCTTCACAACGCCGCTCGGTTATAATTCACCCCTCCACTTT	CASSFTTPLGYNSPLHF
few	TRBD2	TRBV7-6	TRBJ2-3	TGTGCCAGCAGCTTAGGGGGACTAGCGGGGGGAACAGATACGCAGTATTTT	CASSLGGLAGGTDTQYF
-	TRBD2	TRBV12-3/TRBV12-4	TRBJ2-3	TGTGCCAGCAGTTTAGCGGCGCGACTAGCATCAGATACGCAGTATTTT	CASSLAARLASDTQYF
-	TRBD1	TRBV7-2	TRBJ2-2	TGTGCCAGCAGCCGGGACAGTGGAGGAACCGGGGAGCTGTTTTTT	CASSRDSGGTGELFF
-	-	TRBV7-9	TRBJ1-6	TGTGCCAGCCGGGGGTCCACCTATAATTCACCCCTCCACTTT	CASRGSTYNSPLHF
many	-	TRBV7-2	TRBJ1-3	TGTGCCAGCAGCTTGTACAGGAGCTCTGGAAACACCATATATTTT	CASSLYRSSGNTIYF
-	TRBD1	TRBV12-3/TRBV12-4	TRBJ1-6	TGTGCCAGCAGTGGGACAGCGGGTAATTCACCCCTCCACTTT	CASSGTAGNSPLHF
-	-	TRBV20-1	TRBJ2-5	TGCAGTCTAACTACCAGGAGTCAAGAGACCCAGTACTTC	CSLTTRSQETQYF
-	-	TRBV6-8	TRBJ1-6	TGTGCCAGCAGTGCTCAGGGGCAGGGTAATTCACCCCTCCACTTT	CASSAQGQGNSPLHF
few	TRBD2	TRBV7-8	TRBJ2-2	TGTGCCAGCAGCATCGGACTAGCGGGAGGGCCGGGCACCGGGGAGCTGTTTTTT	CASSIGLAGGPGTGELFF
-	-	TRBV6-1	TRBJ2-1	TGTGCCAGCATGGGGGACCATGAGCAGTTCTTC	CASMGDHEQFF
-	TRBD1	TRBV11-2	TRBJ2-7	TGTGCCAGCAGCACCAACAGGGGGCAGCGCCTGGGAGACCCGTACGAGCAGTACTTC	CASSTNRGQRLGDPYEQYF
few	-	TRBV12-3/TRBV12-4	TRBJ2-1	TGTGCCAGCAGTTTAGGGGCCTATGAGCAGTTCTTC	CASSLGAYEQFF
-	TRBD1	TRBV5-1	TRBJ1-4	TGCGCCAGCAGCTCCGGGACAGGTGGTGAAAAACTGTTTTTT	CASSSGTGGEKLFF
-	-	TRBV7-9	TRBJ2-1	TGTGCCAGCAGCTTAGCGGGAGAGCACAATGAGCAGTTCTTC	CASSLAGEHNEQFF
-	-	TRBV12-5	TRBJ2-5	TGTGCTAGTGGTTTGTGGGGAATCCAAGAGACCCAGTACTTC	CASGLWGIQETQYF
few	-	TRBV12-5	TRBJ1-5	TGTGCTAGTGGTTTGTCGACAGCGGGCAATCAGCCCCAGCATTTT	CASGLSTAGNQPQHF
-	TRBD2	TRBV7-7	TRBJ2-5	TGTGCCAGCAGCCCTACGGGGGGGAGTGAGACCCAGTACTTC	CASSPTGGSETQYF
few	TRBD2	TRBV6-2/TRBV6-3	TRBJ2-1	TGTGCCAGCAGTTACTCTCGCGGGAGTACTCTAGACAATGAGCAGTTCTTC	CASSYSRGSTLDNEQFF